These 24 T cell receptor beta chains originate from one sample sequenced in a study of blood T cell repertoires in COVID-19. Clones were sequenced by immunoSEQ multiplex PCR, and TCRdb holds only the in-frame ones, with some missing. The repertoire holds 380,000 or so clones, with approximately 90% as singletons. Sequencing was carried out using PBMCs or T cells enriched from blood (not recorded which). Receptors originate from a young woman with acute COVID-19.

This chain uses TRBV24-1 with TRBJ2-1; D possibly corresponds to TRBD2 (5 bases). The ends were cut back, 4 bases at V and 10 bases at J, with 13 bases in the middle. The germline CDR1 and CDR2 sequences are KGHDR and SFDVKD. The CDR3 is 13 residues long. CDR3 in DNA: TGTGCCACCAGTGACCCCCCTGTAGCGGAGCAGTTCTTC. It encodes CATSDPPVAEQFF.

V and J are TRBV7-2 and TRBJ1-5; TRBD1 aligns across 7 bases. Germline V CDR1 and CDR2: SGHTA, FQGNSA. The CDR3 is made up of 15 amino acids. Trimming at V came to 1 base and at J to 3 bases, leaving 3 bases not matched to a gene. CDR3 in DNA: TGTGCCAGCAGCTTAGGTGGGACAGTCAATCAGCCCCAGCATTTT. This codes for CASSLGGTVNQPQHF.

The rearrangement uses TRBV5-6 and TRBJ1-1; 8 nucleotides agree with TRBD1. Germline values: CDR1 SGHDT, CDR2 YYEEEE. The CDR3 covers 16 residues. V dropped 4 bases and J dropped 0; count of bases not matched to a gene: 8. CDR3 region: CASSARDRGMNTEAFF. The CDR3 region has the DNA TGTGCCAGCAGCGCCCGAGACAGGGGCATGAACACTGAAGCTTTCTTT.

The CDR3 nucleotides are TGTGCCAGCGGTCGGAGGACTGAAGCTTTCTTT. It specifies CASGRRTEAFF. J is TRBJ1-1 and V is TRBV2, with unresolved D. The CDR3 runs 11 residues. The V end lost 8 bases, the J end lost 5 bases, and 9 bases lay between the germline ends. The germline gives CDR1 SNHLY, CDR2 FYNNEI. The whole variable domain, remainder taken from reference TRBV2 and TRBJ1-1, is EPEVTQTPSHQVTQMGQEVILRCVPISNHLYFYWYRQILGQKVEFLVSFYNNEISEKSEIFDDQFSVERPDGSNFTLKIRSTKLEDSAMYFCASGRRTEAFFGQGTRLTVV.

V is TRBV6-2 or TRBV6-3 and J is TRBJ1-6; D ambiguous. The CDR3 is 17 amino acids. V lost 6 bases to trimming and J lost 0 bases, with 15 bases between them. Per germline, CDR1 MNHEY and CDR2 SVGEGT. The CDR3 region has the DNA TGTGCCAGCAGCGTCATGGGTAGGAGCTCCTATAATTCACCCCTCCACTTT. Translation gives CASSVMGRSSYNSPLHF.

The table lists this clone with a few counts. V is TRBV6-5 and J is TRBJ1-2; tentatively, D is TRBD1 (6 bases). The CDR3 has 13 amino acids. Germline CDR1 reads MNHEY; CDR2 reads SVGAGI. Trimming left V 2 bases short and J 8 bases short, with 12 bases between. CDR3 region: CASSYDRLRGYTF. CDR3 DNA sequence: TGTGCCAGCAGTTACGACAGGCTACGAGGCTACACCTTC.

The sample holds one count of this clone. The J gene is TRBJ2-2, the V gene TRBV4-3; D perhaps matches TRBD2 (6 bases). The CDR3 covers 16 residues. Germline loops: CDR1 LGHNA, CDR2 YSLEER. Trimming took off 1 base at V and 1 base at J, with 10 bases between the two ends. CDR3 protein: CASSQAPAGNTGELFF. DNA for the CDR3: TGCGCCAGCAGCCAAGCCCCAGCGGGGAACACCGGGGAGCTGTTTTTT.

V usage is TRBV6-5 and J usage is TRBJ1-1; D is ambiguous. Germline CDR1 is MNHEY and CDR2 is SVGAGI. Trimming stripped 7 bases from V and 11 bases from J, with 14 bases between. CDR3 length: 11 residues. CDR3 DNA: TGTGCCAGCAACGAGCGGGTGGATGCTTTCTTT. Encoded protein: CASNERVDAFF.

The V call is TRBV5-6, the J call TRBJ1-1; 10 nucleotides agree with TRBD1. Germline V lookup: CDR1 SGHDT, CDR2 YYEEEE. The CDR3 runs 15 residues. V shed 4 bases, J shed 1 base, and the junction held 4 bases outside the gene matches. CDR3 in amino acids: CASSPRTGGNTEAFF. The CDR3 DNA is TGTGCCAGCAGCCCGCGGACAGGGGGGAACACTGAAGCTTTCTTT.

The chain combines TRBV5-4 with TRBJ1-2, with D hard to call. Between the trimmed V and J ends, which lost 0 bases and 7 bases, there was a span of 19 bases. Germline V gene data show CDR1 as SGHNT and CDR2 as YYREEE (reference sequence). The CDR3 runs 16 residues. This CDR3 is CASSLAHAGVPAGYTF. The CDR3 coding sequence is TGTGCCAGCAGCTTGGCCCATGCCGGGGTGCCGGCTGGCTACACCTTC.

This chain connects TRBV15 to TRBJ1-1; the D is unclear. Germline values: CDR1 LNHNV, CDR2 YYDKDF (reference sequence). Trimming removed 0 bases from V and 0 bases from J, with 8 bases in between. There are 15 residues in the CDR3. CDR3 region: CATSRETAMNTEAFF. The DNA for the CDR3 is TGTGCCACCAGCAGAGAAACAGCTATGAACACTGAAGCTTTCTTT.

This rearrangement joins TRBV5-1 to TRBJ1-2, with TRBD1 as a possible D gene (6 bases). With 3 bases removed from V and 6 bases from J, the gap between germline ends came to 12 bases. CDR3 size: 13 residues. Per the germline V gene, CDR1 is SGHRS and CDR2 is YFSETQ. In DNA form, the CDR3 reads TGCGCCAGCAGCTCAGGGGATATCGATGGCTACACCTTC. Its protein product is CASSSGDIDGYTF. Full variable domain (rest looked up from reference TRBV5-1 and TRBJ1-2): KAGVTQTPRYLIKTRGQQVTLSCSPISGHRSVSWYQQTPGQGLQFLFEYFSETQRNKGNFPGRFSGRQFSNSRSEMNVSTLELGDSALYLCASSSGDIDGYTFGSGTRLTVV.

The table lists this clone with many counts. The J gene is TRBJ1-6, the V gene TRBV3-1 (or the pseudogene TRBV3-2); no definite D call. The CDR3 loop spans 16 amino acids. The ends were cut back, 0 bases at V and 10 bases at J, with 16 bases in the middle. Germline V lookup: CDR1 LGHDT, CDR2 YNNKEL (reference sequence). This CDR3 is CASSQEDTVGSSPLHF. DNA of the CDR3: TGTGCCAGCAGCCAAGAAGATACAGTAGGGAGCTCACCCCTCCACTTT.

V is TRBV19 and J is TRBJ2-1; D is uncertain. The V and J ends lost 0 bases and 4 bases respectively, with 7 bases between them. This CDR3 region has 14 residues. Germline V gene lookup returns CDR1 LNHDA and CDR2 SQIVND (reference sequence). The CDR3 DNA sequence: TGTGCCAGTAGTATAGATACCGGGTACAATGAGCAGTTCTTC. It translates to CASSIDTGYNEQFF.

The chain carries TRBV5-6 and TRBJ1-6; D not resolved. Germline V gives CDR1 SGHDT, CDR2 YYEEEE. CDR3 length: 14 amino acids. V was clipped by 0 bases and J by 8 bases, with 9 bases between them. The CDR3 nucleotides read TGTGCCAGCAGCTTGGTCCGTTCGGATTCACCCCTCCACTTT. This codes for CASSLVRSDSPLHF. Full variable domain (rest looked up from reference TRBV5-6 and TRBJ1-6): DAGVTQSPTHLIKTRGQQVTLRCSPKSGHDTVSWYQQALGQGPQFIFQYYEEEERQRGNFPDRFSGHQFPNYSSELNVNALLLGDSALYLCASSLVRSDSPLHFGNGTRLTVT.

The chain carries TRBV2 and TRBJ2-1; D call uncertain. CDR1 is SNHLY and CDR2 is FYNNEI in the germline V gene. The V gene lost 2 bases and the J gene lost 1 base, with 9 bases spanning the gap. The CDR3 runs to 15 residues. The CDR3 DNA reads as TGTGCCAGCAGTGAAATGGGCGCGTCCTACAATGAGCAGTTCTTC. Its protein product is CASSEMGASYNEQFF. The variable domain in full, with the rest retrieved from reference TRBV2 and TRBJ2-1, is EPEVTQTPSHQVTQMGQEVILRCVPISNHLYFYWYRQILGQKVEFLVSFYNNEISEKSEIFDDQFSVERPDGSNFTLKIRSTKLEDSAMYFCASSEMGASYNEQFFGPGTRLTVL.

The CDR3 DNA sequence: TGTGCCAGTAGTATAGATGGTTTAGCGGGGCAGAAGGATACGCAGTATTTT. Amino acids: CASSIDGLAGQKDTQYF. The J gene is TRBJ2-3, the V gene TRBV19; 8 positions agree with TRBD2. The CDR3 is 17 amino acids. The ends lost 0 bases at V and 6 bases at J; junction bases unmatched: 11. CDR1 and CDR2 (germline): LNHDA, SQIVND (reference sequence).

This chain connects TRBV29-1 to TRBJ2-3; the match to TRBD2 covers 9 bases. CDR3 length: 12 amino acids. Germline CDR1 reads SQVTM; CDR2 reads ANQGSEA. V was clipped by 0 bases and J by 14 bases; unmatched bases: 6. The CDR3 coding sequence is TGCAGCGTTGAAGATCCGCGGGGGGGCCGGTATTTT. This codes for CSVEDPRGGRYF.

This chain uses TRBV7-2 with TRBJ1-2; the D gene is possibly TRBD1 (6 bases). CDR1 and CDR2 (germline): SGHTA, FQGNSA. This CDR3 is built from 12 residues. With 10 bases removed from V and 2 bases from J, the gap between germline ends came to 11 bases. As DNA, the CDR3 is TGTGCCATAGGGGGGGGGAACTATGGCTACACCTTC. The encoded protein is CAIGGGNYGYTF.

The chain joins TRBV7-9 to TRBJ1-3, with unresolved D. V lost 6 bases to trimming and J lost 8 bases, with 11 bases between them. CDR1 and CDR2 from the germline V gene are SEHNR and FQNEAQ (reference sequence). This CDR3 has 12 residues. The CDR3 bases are TGTGCCAGCAGTGCACGCCCGGACACCATATATTTT. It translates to CASSARPDTIYF.

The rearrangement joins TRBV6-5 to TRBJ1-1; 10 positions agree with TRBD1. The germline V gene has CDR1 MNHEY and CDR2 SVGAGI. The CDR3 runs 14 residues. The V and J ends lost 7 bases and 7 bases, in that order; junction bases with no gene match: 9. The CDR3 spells CASINRDRGDEAFF. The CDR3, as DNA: TGTGCCAGCATTAACCGGGACAGGGGTGATGAAGCTTTCTTT.

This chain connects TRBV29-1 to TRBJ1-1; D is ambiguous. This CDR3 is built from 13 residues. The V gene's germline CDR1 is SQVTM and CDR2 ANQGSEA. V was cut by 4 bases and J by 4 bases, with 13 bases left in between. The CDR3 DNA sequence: TGCAGCGTTGTCAGCAGGTCGTTCACTGAAGCTTTCTTT. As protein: CSVVSRSFTEAFF.

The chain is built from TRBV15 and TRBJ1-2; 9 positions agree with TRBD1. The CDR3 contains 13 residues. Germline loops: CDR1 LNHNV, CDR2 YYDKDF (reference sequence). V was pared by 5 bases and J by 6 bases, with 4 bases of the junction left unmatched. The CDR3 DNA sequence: TGTGCCACCAGCCCCCGGACAGGGGATGGCTACACCTTC. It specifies CATSPRTGDGYTF.

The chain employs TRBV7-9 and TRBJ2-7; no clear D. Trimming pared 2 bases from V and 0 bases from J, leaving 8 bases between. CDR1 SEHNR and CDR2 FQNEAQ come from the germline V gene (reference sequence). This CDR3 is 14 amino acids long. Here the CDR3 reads CASSLRGVSYEQYF. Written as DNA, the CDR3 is TGTGCCAGCAGCTTAAGAGGAGTCTCCTACGAGCAGTACTTC.